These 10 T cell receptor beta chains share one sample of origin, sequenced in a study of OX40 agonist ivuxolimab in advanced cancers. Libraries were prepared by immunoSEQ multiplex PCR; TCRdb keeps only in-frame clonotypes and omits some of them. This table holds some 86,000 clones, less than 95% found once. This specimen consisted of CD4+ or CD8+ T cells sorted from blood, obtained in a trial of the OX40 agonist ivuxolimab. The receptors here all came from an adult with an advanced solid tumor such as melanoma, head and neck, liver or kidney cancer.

The CDR3 loop is CASSLSSSAEQYF. In DNA, the CDR3 is TGCGCCAGCAGCTTGTCCAGCTCGGCCGAGCAGTACTTC. The chain links TRBV5-1 to TRBJ2-7; D is unresolved. CDR3 size: 13 residues. Germline assignment: CDR1 SGHRS and CDR2 YFSETQ. The V gene lost 1 base and the J gene lost 6 bases, with 11 bases spanning the gap.

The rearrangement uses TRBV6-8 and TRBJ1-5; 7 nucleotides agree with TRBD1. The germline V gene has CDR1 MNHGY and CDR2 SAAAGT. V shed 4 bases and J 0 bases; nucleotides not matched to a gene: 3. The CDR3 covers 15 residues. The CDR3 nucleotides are TGTGCCAGCAGTTCCCGACAGGGTAGCAATCAGCCCCAGCATTTT. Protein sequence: CASSSRQGSNQPQHF.

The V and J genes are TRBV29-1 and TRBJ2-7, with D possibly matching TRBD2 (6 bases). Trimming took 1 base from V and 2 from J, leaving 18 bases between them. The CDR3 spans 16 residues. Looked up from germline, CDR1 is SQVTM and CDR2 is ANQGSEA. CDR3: CSVEGTTSRDTYEQYF. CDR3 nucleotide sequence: TGCAGCGTTGAAGGGACTACTAGCAGGGATACCTACGAGCAGTACTTC.

DNA for the CDR3: TGCAGCGTCTGGACCGGGGAGCTGTTTTTT. Translation: CSVWTGELFF. The chain couples TRBV29-1 to TRBJ2-2; D is ambiguous. Between the trimmed V and J ends, which lost 6 bases and 5 bases, there was a span of 4 bases. CDR1 and CDR2 from the germline V gene are SQVTM and ANQGSEA. CDR3 size: 10 residues.

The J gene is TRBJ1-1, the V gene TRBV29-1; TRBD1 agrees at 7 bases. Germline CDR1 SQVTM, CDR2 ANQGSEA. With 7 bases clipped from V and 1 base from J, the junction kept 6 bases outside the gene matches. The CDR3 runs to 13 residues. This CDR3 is CSGAGQANTEAFF. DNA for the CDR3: TGCAGCGGAGCCGGACAGGCGAACACTGAAGCTTTCTTT.

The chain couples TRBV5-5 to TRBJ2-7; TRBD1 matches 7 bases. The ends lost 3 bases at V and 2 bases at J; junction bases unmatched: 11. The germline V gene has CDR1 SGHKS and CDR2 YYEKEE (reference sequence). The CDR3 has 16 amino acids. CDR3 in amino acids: CASSYPTGFGTYEQYF. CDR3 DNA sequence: TGTGCCAGCAGCTACCCGACAGGGTTTGGGACCTACGAGCAGTACTTC. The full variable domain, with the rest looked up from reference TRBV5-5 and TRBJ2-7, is DAGVTQSPTHLIKTRGQQVTLRCSPISGHKSVSWYQQVLGQGPQFIFQYYEKEERGRGNFPDRFSARQFPNYSSELNVNALLLGDSALYLCASSYPTGFGTYEQYFGPGTRLTVT.

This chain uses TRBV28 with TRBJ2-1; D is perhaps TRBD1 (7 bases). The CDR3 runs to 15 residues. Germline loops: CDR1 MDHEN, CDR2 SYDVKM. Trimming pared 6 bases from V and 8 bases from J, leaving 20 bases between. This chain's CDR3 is CASRLTPRGADEQFF. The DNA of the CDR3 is TGTGCCAGCAGACTGACCCCCAGGGGGGCGGATGAGCAGTTCTTC.

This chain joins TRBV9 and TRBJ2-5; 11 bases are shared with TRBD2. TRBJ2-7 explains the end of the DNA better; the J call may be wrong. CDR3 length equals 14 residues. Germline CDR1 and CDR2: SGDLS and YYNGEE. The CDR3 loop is CASSIGLAGYEQYF. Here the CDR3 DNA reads TGTGCCAGCAGCATTGGACTAGCGGGCTACGAGCAGTACTTC.

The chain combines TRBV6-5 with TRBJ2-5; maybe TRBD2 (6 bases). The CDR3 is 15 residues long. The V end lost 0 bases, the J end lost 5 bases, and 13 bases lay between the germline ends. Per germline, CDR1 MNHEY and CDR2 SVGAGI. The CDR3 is CASSYSAGTKETQYF. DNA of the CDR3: TGTGCCAGCAGTTACTCGGCGGGAACAAAGGAGACCCAGTACTTC.

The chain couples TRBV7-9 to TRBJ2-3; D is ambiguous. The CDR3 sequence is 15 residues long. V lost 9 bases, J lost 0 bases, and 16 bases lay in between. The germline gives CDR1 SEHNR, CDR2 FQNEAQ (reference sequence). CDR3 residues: CASLATGDSTDTQYF. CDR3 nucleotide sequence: TGTGCCAGTCTGGCGACTGGGGATAGCACAGATACGCAGTATTTT.